This TCR beta chain was captured by sequencing in a study of beta chain features in type 1 diabetes. Overall study context: What patients shared with healthy donors was a similar profile of age, gender and cell yields.

Reverse transcription of all isolated RNA meant that expressed TCRB transcripts were sequenced. Clones were sequenced by immunoSEQ multiplex PCR, and TCRdb holds only the in-frame ones, with some missing. Of 200,000 to 250,000 clones listed, 27% were seen once; the top ten hold 4%. CD45RO/CCR7/CD25/CD127/CD95/CD27 staining was used to isolate CD4+ naive, central memory, regulatory and stem cell-like memory cells by sorting. Each sorted population was over 98% pure. About this clone itself: A much bigger clone sits one base away, suggesting this may be a read error.

The CDR3 length is 13 residues. The V end was cut by 5 bases, the J end by 0 bases, with 7 bases between. Germline V gives CDR1 SEHNR, CDR2 FQNEAQ (reference sequence). The TCR sequence derives from a young man in good health. The chain recombines TRBV7-9 with TRBJ1-1, with a weak D call TRBD1 (6 bases). The specimen sequenced was central memory CD4+ T cells from blood. This CDR3 reads CASSNRVNTEAFF. Written as DNA, the CDR3 is TGTGCCAGCAGCAACAGGGTGAACACTGAAGCTTTCTTT.